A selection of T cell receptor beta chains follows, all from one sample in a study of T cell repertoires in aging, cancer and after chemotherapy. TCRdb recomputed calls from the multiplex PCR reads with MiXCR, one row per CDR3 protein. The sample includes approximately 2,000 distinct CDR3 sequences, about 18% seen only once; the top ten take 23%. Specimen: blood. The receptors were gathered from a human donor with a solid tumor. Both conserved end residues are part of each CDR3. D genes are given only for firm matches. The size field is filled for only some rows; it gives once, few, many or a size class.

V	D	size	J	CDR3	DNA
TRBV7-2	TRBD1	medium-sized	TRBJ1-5	CASSRDRAQPQHF	TGTGCCAGCAGCCGGGACAGGGCTCAGCCCCAGCATTTT
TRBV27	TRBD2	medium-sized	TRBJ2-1	CASSLDPSGSTDEQFF	TGTGCCAGCAGTTTAGACCCTAGCGGGAGCACTGATGAGCAGTTCTTC
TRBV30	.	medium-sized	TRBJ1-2	CASQDKTLLF	TGTGCCTCCCAGGACAAGACCTTATTGTTT
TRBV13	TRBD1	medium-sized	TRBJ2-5	CASSRDRGLETQYF	TGTGCCAGCAGCCGGGACAGGGGGCTAGAGACCCAGTACTTC
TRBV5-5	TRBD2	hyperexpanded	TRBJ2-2	CASSPRASGGNTGELFF	TGTGCCAGCAGCCCCCGGGCTAGCGGGGGTAACACCGGGGAGCTGTTTTTT
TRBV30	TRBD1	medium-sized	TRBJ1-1	CAWTRDRGTEAFF	TGTGCCTGGACTAGGGACAGGGGAACTGAAGCTTTCTTT
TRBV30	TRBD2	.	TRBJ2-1	CASSPGTSLYNEQFF	TGTGCCAGCAGTCCCGGGACTAGCCTCTACAATGAGCAGTTCTTC
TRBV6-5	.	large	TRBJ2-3	CASSSSDSTDTQYF	TGTGCCAGCAGCTCCTCCGATAGCACAGATACGCAGTATTTT
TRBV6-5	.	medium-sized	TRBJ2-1	CASSYSAGWDEQFF	TGTGCCAGCAGTTACTCGGCAGGTTGGGATGAGCAGTTCTTC
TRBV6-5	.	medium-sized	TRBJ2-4	CASSYEPRDIQYF	TGTGCCAGCAGTTACGAGCCTCGGGACATTCAGTACTTC
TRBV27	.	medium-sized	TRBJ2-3	CASSLGDTQYF	TGTGCCAGCAGTTTAGGTGATACGCAGTATTTT
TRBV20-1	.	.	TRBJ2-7	CSARDRDRQAYEQYF	TGCAGTGCTAGAGATCGGGACCGACAGGCCTACGAGCAGTACTTC
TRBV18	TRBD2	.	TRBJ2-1	CASSPNGLAGNREQFF	TGTGCCAGCTCACCAAATGGACTAGCGGGAAATCGGGAGCAGTTCTTC
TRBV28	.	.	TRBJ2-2	CASSTPVGELFF	TGTGCCAGCAGCACCCCGGTCGGGGAGCTGTTTTTT
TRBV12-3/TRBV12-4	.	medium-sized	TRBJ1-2	CASSLGRAYGYTF	TGTGCCAGCAGTTTGGGCAGGGCCTATGGCTACACCTTC
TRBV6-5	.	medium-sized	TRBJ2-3	CASSYSIGSSDTQYF	TGTGCCAGCAGTTACTCGATCGGCTCCTCAGATACGCAGTATTTT
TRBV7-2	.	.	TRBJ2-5	CASSLGGAFQETQYF	TGTGCCAGCAGCTTAGGCGGCGCATTCCAAGAGACCCAGTACTTC
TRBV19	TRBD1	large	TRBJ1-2	CASSAHRGRGYTF	TGTGCCAGTAGTGCCCACAGGGGTCGGGGCTACACCTTC
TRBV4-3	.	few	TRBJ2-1	CASSQTRGSYNEQFF	TGCGCCAGCAGCCAAACTAGGGGTTCCTACAATGAGCAGTTCTTC
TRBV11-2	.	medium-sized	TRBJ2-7	CASSVGPGSYEQYF	TGTGCCAGCAGCGTCGGTCCGGGCTCCTACGAGCAGTACTTC
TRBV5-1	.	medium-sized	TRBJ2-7	CASSFGRGQYF	TGCGCCAGCAGTTTCGGGCGGGGGCAGTACTTC
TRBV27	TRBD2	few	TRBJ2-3	CASSPQGAGGLDTQYF	TGTGCCAGCAGTCCCCAGGGAGCGGGAGGTTTAGATACGCAGTATTTT
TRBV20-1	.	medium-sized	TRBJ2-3	CSARRYAGPADTQYF	TGCAGTGCTAGGAGGTATGCGGGCCCGGCAGATACGCAGTATTTT
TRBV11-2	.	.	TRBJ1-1	CASSLTGNTEAFF	TGTGCCAGCAGCTTAACGGGGAACACTGAAGCTTTCTTT
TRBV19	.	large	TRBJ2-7	CASSHRYEQYF	TGTGCCAGTAGCCATCGATACGAGCAGTACTTC
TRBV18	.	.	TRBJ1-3	CASSSSFREGGNTIYF	TGTGCCAGCTCATCCTCTTTTCGGGAGGGTGGAAACACCATATATTTT
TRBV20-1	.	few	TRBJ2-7	CSARDYWAATENYHEQYF	TGCAGTGCTAGAGATTACTGGGCAGCGACAGAGAATTACCACGAGCAGTACTTC
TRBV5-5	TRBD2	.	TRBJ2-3	CASSPTGRMGDTQYF	TGTGCCAGCAGCCCCACCGGGAGGATGGGAGATACGCAGTATTTT
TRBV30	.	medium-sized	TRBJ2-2	CAWTGAYTGELFF	TGTGCCTGGACGGGGGCTTATACCGGGGAGCTGTTTTTT
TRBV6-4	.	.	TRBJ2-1	CASSKQRARDEQFF	TGTGCCAGCAGTAAACAGAGGGCAAGGGATGAGCAGTTCTTC
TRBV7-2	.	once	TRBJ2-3	CASNRGAAADTQYF	TGTGCCAGCAACAGAGGGGCAGCGGCAGATACGCAGTATTTT
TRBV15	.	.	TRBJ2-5	CATSRDGTDQETQYF	TGTGCCACCAGCAGAGATGGGACGGACCAAGAGACCCAGTACTTC
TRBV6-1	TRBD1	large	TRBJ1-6	CASSEDRGGSPLHF	TGTGCCAGCAGTGAAGACAGGGGTGGTTCACCCCTCCACTTT
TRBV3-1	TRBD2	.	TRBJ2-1	CASSLRTSGRGDEQFF	TGTGCCAGCAGCCTTCGGACTAGCGGGAGGGGTGATGAGCAGTTCTTC
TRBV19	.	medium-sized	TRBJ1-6	CAVRRESPLHF	TGTGCCGTCCGTCGAGAATCACCCCTCCACTTT
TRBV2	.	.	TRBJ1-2	CASSEERYGYTF	TGTGCCAGCAGTGAAGAGAGGTATGGCTACACCTTC
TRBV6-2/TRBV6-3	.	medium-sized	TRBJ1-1	CASSLLADSAKGTEAFF	TGTGCCAGCAGCCTCTTAGCTGACTCGGCAAAGGGAACTGAAGCTTTCTTT
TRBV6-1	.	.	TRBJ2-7	CASSEESGSGSYEQYF	TGTGCCAGCAGTGAAGAGTCGGGGAGTGGAAGTTACGAGCAGTACTTC
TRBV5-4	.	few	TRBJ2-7	CASSSFGDYEQYF	TGTGCCAGCAGCTCTTTCGGAGACTACGAGCAGTACTTC
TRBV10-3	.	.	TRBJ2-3	CAISNGRIDTQYF	TGTGCCATCAGTAACGGGCGGATAGATACGCAGTATTTT
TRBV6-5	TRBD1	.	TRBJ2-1	CASSDIPGQGANEQFF	TGTGCCAGCAGTGATATACCGGGACAGGGGGCAAATGAGCAGTTCTTC
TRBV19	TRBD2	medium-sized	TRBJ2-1	CASSTMGLSDEQFF	TGTGCCAGTAGTACGATGGGACTATCGGATGAGCAGTTCTTC
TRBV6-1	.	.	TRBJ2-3	CASSETGGGADTQYF	TGTGCCAGCAGTGAAACAGGGGGGGGGGCAGATACGCAGTATTTT
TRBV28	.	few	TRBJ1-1	CASSRTPNTEAFF	TGTGCCAGCTCAAGGACGCCGAACACTGAAGCTTTCTTT
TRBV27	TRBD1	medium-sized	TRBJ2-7	CASSQLPGQGADEQYF	TGTGCCAGCAGTCAGCTCCCGGGACAGGGTGCCGACGAGCAGTACTTC
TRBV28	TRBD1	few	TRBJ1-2	CASNIARDRHYGYTF	TGTGCCAGCAACATCGCCCGGGACAGGCACTATGGCTACACCTTC
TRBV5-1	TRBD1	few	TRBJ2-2	CASRRGQGTTGELFF	TGCGCCAGCAGACGGGGACAGGGGACCACCGGGGAGCTGTTTTTT
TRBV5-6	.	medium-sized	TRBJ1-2	CASSKGANYGYTF	TGTGCCAGCAGCAAGGGAGCTAACTATGGCTACACCTTC